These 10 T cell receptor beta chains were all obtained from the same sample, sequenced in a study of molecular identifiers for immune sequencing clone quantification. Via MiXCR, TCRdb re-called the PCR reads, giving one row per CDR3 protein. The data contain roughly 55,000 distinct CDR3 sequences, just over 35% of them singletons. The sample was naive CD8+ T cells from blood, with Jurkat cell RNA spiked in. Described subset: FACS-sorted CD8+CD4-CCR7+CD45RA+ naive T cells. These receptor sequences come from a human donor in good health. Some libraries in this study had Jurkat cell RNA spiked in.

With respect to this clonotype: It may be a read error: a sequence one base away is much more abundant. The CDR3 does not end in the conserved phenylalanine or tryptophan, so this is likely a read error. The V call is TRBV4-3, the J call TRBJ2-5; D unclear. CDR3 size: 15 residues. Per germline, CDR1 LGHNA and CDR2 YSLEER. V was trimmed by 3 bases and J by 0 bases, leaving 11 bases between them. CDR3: CASSHGGEYQETQYI. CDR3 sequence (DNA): TGCGCCAGCAGCCACGGCGGAGAGTACCAAGAGACCCAGTACATC.

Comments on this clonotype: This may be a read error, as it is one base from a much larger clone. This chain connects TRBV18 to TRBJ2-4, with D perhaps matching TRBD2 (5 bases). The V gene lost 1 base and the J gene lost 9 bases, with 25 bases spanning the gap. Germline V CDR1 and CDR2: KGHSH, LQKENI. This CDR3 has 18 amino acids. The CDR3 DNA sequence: TGTGCCAGCTCACCACGGGAGCTAGCCATGGAATCTTCGGGCATTCAGTACTTC. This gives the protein CASSPRELAMESSGIQYF. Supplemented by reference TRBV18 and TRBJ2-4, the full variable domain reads NAGVMQNPRHLVRRRGQEARLRCSPMKGHSHVYWYRQLPEEGLKFMVYLQKENIIDESGMPKERFSAEFPKEGPSILRIQQVVRGDSAAYFCASSPRELAMESSGIQYFGAGTRLSVL.

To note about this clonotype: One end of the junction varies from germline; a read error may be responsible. The CDR3 loop reads CASNLGGSNNERFF. The CDR3 nucleotides are TGTGCCAGTAATCTAGGCGGGAGTAACAATGAGCGGTTCTTC. The genes are TRBV19 and TRBJ2-1, with 7 bases that match TRBD2. In germline, CDR1 is LNHDA, CDR2 SQIVND (reference sequence). The CDR3 is 14 residues long.

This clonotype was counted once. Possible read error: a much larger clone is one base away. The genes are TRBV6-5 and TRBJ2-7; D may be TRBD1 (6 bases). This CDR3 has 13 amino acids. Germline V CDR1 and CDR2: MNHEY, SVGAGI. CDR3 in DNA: TGTGCCAGCCGTTACGCAACAGGGAACGAGCAGTACTTC. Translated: CASRYATGNEQYF.

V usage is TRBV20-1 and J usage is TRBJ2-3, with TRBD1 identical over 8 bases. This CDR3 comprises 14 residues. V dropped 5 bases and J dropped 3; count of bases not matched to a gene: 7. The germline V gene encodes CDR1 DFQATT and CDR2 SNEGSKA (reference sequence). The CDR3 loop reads CSASLTGVTDTQYF. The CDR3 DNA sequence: TGCAGTGCTTCCCTGACAGGGGTGACAGATACGCAGTATTTT.

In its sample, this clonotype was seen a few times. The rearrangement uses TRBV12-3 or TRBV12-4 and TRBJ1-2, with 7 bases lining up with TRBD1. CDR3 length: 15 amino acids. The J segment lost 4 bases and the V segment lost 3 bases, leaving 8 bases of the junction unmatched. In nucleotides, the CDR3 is TGTGCCAGCAGTTTTTGGGGCCAGGGGGTCTATGGCTACACCTTC. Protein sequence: CASSFWGQGVYGYTF.

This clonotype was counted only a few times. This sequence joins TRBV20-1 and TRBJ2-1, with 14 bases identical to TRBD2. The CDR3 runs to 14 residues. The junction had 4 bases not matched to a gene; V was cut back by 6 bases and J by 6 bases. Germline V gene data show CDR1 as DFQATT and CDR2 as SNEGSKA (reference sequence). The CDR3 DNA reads TGCAGTGCCTTGGGACTAGCGGGAGTCAATGAGCAGTTCTTC. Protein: CSALGLAGVNEQFF.

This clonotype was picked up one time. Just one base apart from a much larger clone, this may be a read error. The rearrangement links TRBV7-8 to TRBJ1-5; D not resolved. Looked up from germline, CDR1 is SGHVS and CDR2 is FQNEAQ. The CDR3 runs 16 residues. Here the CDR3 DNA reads TGTGCCAGCTGCTTTCTCCCGACATACGGGAATCAGCCCCAGCATTTT. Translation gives CASCFLPTYGNQPQHF. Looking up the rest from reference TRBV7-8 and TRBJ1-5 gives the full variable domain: GAGVSQSPRYKVAKRGQDVALRCDPISGHVSLFWYQQALGQGPEFLTYFQNEAQLDKSGLPSDRFFAERPEGSVSTLKIQRTQQEDSAVYLCASCFLPTYGNQPQHFGDGTRLSIL.

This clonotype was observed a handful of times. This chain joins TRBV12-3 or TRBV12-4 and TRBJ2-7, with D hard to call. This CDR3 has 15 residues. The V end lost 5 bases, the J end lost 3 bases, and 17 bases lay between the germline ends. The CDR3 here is CASSPHFTGNYEQYF. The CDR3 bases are TGTGCCAGCAGTCCGCATTTCACTGGAAACTACGAGCAGTACTTC.

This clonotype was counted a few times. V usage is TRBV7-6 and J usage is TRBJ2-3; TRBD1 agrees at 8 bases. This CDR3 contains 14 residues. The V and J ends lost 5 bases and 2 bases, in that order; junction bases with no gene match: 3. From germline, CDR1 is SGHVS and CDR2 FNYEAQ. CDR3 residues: CASSADRVTDTQYF. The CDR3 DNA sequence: TGTGCCAGCAGCGCGGACAGGGTCACAGATACGCAGTATTTT.